This T cell receptor beta chain was found in a study of T cell changes during pregnancy in multiple sclerosis. Germline V lookup: CDR1 SGHRS, CDR2 YFSETQ. With 7 bases clipped from V and 5 bases from J, the junction kept 10 bases outside the gene matches. There are 14 residues in the CDR3. This table comes from immunoSEQ multiplex PCR, and its TCRdb copy is limited to in-frame clones, with some not included. In the table there are roughly 45,000 clones, roughly 94% of which are singletons. The receptor was derived from a female donor with multiple sclerosis, enrolled in a pregnancy study. Material: CD8+ T cells from peripheral blood mononuclear cells, obtained in the first trimester of pregnancy. J is TRBJ2-7 and V is TRBV5-1, with 9 bases matching TRBD1. For the CDR3, the DNA is TGCGCCAGCGGCTCGGGACAGGGAAAGAACGAGCAGTACTTC. Translating it yields CASGSGQGKNEQYF.